Listed below are T cell receptor beta chains from one sample, sequenced in a study of blood T cell repertoires in COVID-19. Assay used: immunoSEQ multiplex PCR; TCRdb lists only in-frame clones, some missing. The data show some 200,000 clones, 87% seen once. Sample: peripheral blood. The receptor source for this set is a man in his late teens or twenties with active or convalescent COVID-19. CDR3s include the opening cysteine and the closing phenylalanine or tryptophan. D genes are given only for firm matches. Clone size is stated in some rows and not others, as once, few, many or a class when expanded.

j_call clone_size v_call d_call cdr3_nt cdr3_aa
TRBJ1-2 few TRBV19 NA TGTGCCAGTAGCCCATTAGACCGGACAGAATCCCCCTATGGCTACACCTTC CASSPLDRTESPYGYTF
TRBJ1-1 few TRBV7-8 NA TGTGCCAGCAGCCAGGGGTGGAACACTGAAGCTTTCTTT CASSQGWNTEAFF
TRBJ2-2 NA TRBV3-1/TRBV3-2 TRBD1 TGTGCCAGCAGCCAAGGGACAGGGGGTCCCGGGGAGCTGTTTTTT CASSQGTGGPGELFF
TRBJ1-5 NA TRBV2 NA TGTGCCAGCAGTGATGAGGAGGGGAGCAATCAGCCCCAGCATTTT CASSDEEGSNQPQHF
TRBJ2-3 NA TRBV27 TRBD2 TGTGCCAGCCATCTAGCGGGAGCTTTGAGCACAGATACGCAGTATTTT CASHLAGALSTDTQYF
TRBJ1-4 NA TRBV5-1 NA TGCGCCAGCAGCTTGGTTGGGGGCGCGGGTCGAGAAAAACTGTTTTTT CASSLVGGAGREKLFF
TRBJ2-2 NA TRBV10-3 NA TGTGCCATCAAGCGGCACCCGAACACCGGGGAGCTGTTTTTT CAIKRHPNTGELFF
TRBJ1-2 NA TRBV28 NA TGTGCCAGCAGTCCTGGAGCCTATGGCTACACCTTC CASSPGAYGYTF
TRBJ1-1 few TRBV9 NA TGTGCCAGCAGCGTTCAGGGTTTCACTGAAGCTTTCTTT CASSVQGFTEAFF
TRBJ1-3 NA TRBV5-6 NA TGTGCCAGCAGCTTCCCCGAGTCTGGAAACACCATATATTTT CASSFPESGNTIYF
TRBJ1-4 NA TRBV27 NA TGTGCCAGCCAAAGGAGCACCGTTGGGGAAAAACTGTTTTTT CASQRSTVGEKLFF
TRBJ1-4 NA TRBV11-2 TRBD1 TGTGCCAGCACCTTACGAAGGGGGCGGGAAAAACTGTTTTTT CASTLRRGREKLFF
TRBJ2-7 NA TRBV3-1/TRBV3-2 NA TGTGCCAGCAGTTTCAACCAGGGTTACGAGCAGTACTTC CASSFNQGYEQYF
TRBJ2-1 NA TRBV11-1 TRBD2 TGTGCCAGCAGCCGGGGACTAGCGGGGGGGTCAGGTGAGCAGTTCTTC CASSRGLAGGSGEQFF
TRBJ1-1 NA TRBV2 TRBD1 TGTGCCAGCAGTCTCGGACAGGGGAACACTGAAGCTTTCTTT CASSLGQGNTEAFF
TRBJ1-4 NA TRBV10-3 NA TGTGCCATCGGCGGGGATGCTAATGAAAAACTGTTTTTT CAIGGDANEKLFF
TRBJ2-3 NA TRBV11-2 NA TGTGCCAGCAGCTCGCGGACTGGTTCGACGCATACGCAGTATTTT CASSSRTGSTHTQYF
TRBJ2-5 NA TRBV5-4 NA TGTGCCAGCAGCTCCACGACTAGTTTGGGGCAAGAGACCCAGTACTTC CASSSTTSLGQETQYF
TRBJ1-1 once TRBV3-1/TRBV3-2 TRBD1 TGTGCCAGCAGCCCTAAGATAGGGGGCGGGTGGGCTTTCTTT CASSPKIGGGWAFF
TRBJ2-1 NA TRBV5-4 TRBD2 TGTGCCAGCAGCGGATCAGCGGGGAATGAGCAGTTCTTC CASSGSAGNEQFF
TRBJ1-1 NA TRBV5-8 NA TGTGCCAGCAGCTTTCAGGGAGGGGACACTGAAGCTTTCTTT CASSFQGGDTEAFF
TRBJ2-1 NA TRBV7-3 TRBD1 TGTGCCAGCAGCCATTCCGGGACAGGAGTCTACAATGAGCAGTTCTTC CASSHSGTGVYNEQFF
TRBJ2-7 NA TRBV3-1/TRBV3-2 TRBD2 TGTGCCAGCAGTCTGACTAGCGGGAACTCCTACGAGCAGTACTTC CASSLTSGNSYEQYF
TRBJ2-3 NA TRBV5-1 TRBD1 TGCGCCAGCAGCTTTTCAGGGGGTGCAAACACAGATACGCAGTATTTT CASSFSGGANTDTQYF
TRBJ1-4 NA TRBV19 TRBD1 TGTGCCAGTAGACTGGACAGGGCTAATGAAAAACTGTTTTTT CASRLDRANEKLFF
TRBJ2-3 NA TRBV19 TRBD2 TGTGCCAGTAGTATAGGGACGGGAGGGCCGCAAGATACGCAGTATTTT CASSIGTGGPQDTQYF